The 29 T cell receptor beta chains below come from one sample, sequenced in a study of CD8+CD57+ T cells in acquired aplastic anemia. Previously, flow cytometry had revealed CD8+CD57+ cell expansion in the patients chosen for sequencing. The use of genomic DNA as template underpinned the TCR beta VDJ and CDR3 profiling. In TCRdb, the reads were re-called with MiXCR into one record per CDR3 protein. The sample yields 300,000 or so distinct CDR3 sequences, under 60% seen once. Sequencing used sorted CD4+, CD8+, or CD8+CD57+ T cells (not recorded which) from PBMCs. These TCRs come from a human donor with aplastic anemia.

The chain links TRBV20-1 to TRBJ1-2, with D tentatively TRBD1 (5 bases). Germline CDR1 and CDR2: DFQATT and SNEGSKA (reference sequence). Trimming removed 3 bases at V and 6 bases at J, with 14 bases between. The CDR3 loop spans 13 amino acids. CDR3 sequence: CSARQFGGHGYTF. DNA for the CDR3: TGCAGTGCTAGGCAATTCGGGGGTCATGGCTACACCTTC.

This clonotype was detected many times. The rearrangement links TRBV3-1 to TRBJ2-5; D possibly corresponds to TRBD2 (5 bases). Germline V gene sequence: CDR1 LGHDT, CDR2 YNNKEL (reference sequence). This CDR3 spans 13 amino acids. Trimming left V 2 bases short and J 9 bases short, with 13 bases between. CDR3 bases: TGTGCCAGCAGCCAAACCCGCCCCGGGGCCCAGTACTTC. This gives the protein CASSQTRPGAQYF.

V gene TRBV10-1 combines with J gene TRBJ1-1; no clear D gene. V lost 3 bases, J lost 6 bases, and 14 bases lay in between. The CDR3 contains 14 residues. The germline V gene encodes CDR1 WNHNN and CDR2 SYGVQD (reference sequence). The CDR3 spells CASSETSLSAEAFF. CDR3 nucleotides: TGCGCCAGCAGTGAAACGTCTTTGAGCGCTGAAGCTTTCTTT.

This clonotype was seen many times. The gene calls are TRBV2 and TRBJ2-1, with D unclear. Trimming shortened V by 7 bases and J by 0 bases, and 10 bases separated the two germline ends. The CDR3 contains 14 residues. Germline assignment: CDR1 SNHLY and CDR2 FYNNEI. CDR3 coding DNA: TGTGCCAGCAAATTACACAACTCCTACAATGAGCAGTTCTTC. Protein product: CASKLHNSYNEQFF.

In its sample, this clonotype was seen many times. The chain employs TRBV11-3 and TRBJ1-2; 9 bases are shared with TRBD1. The germline V gene encodes CDR1 SGHNT and CDR2 YENEEA. The ends lost 5 bases at V and 8 bases at J; junction bases unmatched: 6. The CDR3 extends over 13 amino acids. CDR3 DNA: TGTGCCAGCAGCCCGACGACAGGGGGAGGCTACACCTTC. It translates to CASSPTTGGGYTF.

The chain links TRBV19 to TRBJ1-5, with 9 nucleotides matching TRBD1. The CDR3 covers 16 residues. Germline V gene lookup returns CDR1 LNHDA and CDR2 SQIVND (reference sequence). Trimming at V came to 5 bases and at J to 0 bases, leaving 5 bases not matched to a gene. The CDR3 loop is CASSPSGQGSNQPQHF. As DNA, the CDR3 is TGTGCCAGTAGTCCTTCGGGACAGGGTAGCAATCAGCCCCAGCATTTT.

In its sample, this clonotype was seen a few times. V gene TRBV7-2 combines with J gene TRBJ1-5; D is uncertain. V dropped 5 bases and J dropped 1 base, with 6 bases sitting between them. CDR3 length equals 13 residues. Germline-derived CDR1 and CDR2 are SGHTA and FQGNSA. CDR3 bases: TGTGCCAGCAGCAGGGAGAGCAATCAGCCCCAGCATTTT. Translated, it gives CASSRESNQPQHF.

In this sample, this clonotype turned up many times. This chain connects TRBV6-5 to TRBJ2-1, with TRBD2 matching 8 bases. V gave up 6 bases and J gave up 2 bases; unmatched junction bases: 6. The CDR3 contains 15 residues. CDR1 is MNHEY, CDR2 SVGAGI, per germline. For the CDR3, the DNA is TGTGCCAGCAGCAAGCGGGGGCTGACCTACAATGAGCAGTTCTTC. This sequence encodes CASSKRGLTYNEQFF.

The chain has TRBV7-3 and TRBJ2-5; possibly TRBD1 for D (6 bases). Germline loops: CDR1 SGHTA, CDR2 FQGTGA. The CDR3 runs 15 residues. V was clipped by 3 bases and J by 7 bases, with 18 bases between them. The CDR3, as DNA: TGTGCCAGCAGCTTCGTCGACAGGAACTACGGGACCCAGTACTTC. Its protein product is CASSFVDRNYGTQYF.

The rearrangement uses TRBV11-2 and TRBJ2-5, with TRBD2 as a possible D gene (5 bases). Germline V gene data show CDR1 as SGHAT and CDR2 as FQNNGV. The CDR3 runs to 16 residues. V was cut by 3 bases and J by 2 bases, with 16 bases left in between. The DNA of the CDR3 is TGTGCCAGCAGCTTTTTCGCTAGCAGACTTCAAGAGACCCAGTACTTC. This codes for CASSFFASRLQETQYF.

The chain is built from TRBV5-1 and TRBJ2-7, with no clear D. Per the germline V gene, CDR1 is SGHRS and CDR2 is YFSETQ. V lost 0 bases and J 3 bases, leaving 13 bases between the germline ends. The CDR3 runs 15 residues. This chain's CDR3 is CASSLEGQPFYEQYF. CDR3 coding DNA: TGCGCCAGCAGCTTGGAGGGTCAGCCTTTCTACGAGCAGTACTTC.

The rearrangement links TRBV7-9 to TRBJ1-1, with D maybe TRBD1 (6 bases). Germline V lookup: CDR1 SEHNR, CDR2 FQNEAQ (reference sequence). The CDR3 covers 12 residues. V lost 1 base and J lost 11, with 11 bases in between. The CDR3 DNA reads TGTGCCAGCAGCTTAGGAGGGGGGGCGGCTTTCTTT. Protein sequence: CASSLGGGAAFF.

A word on this clonotype: One junction end does not reproduce the germline sequence, and a read error may be involved. The chain is built from TRBV5-1 and TRBJ1-6; possible D gene TRBD1, 6 bases. Germline V gene lookup returns CDR1 SGHRS and CDR2 YFSETQ. CDR3 size: 16 residues. The CDR3 sequence is CASGLGKGRGNSPLHF. The CDR3 DNA follows: TGCGCCAGCGGCTTAGGAAAAGGCAGGGGAAATTCACCCCTCCACTTT.

V usage is TRBV7-9 and J usage is TRBJ2-7; 10 bases match TRBD2. With 4 bases clipped from V and 3 bases from J, the junction kept 3 bases outside the gene matches. Germline-derived CDR1 and CDR2 are SEHNR and FQNEAQ (reference sequence). This CDR3 has 14 residues. The CDR3 is CASSSKRGGYEQYF. The CDR3 nucleotides read TGTGCCAGCAGCTCAAAGCGGGGGGGCTACGAGCAGTACTTC.

There are many counts of this clonotype. V and J are TRBV10-3 and TRBJ2-1, with 9 bases identical to TRBD1. CDR1 ENHRY and CDR2 SYGVKD come from the germline V gene. The CDR3 runs 15 residues. The V and J ends lost 5 bases and 7 bases, in that order; junction bases with no gene match: 9. The DNA for the CDR3 is TGTGCCATCAGTTCGGACAGGGGAGGTTGGAATGAGCAGTTCTTC. It encodes CAISSDRGGWNEQFF.

This rearrangement joins TRBV20-1 to TRBJ2-7; 11 nucleotides align to TRBD2. Germline values: CDR1 DFQATT, CDR2 SNEGSKA (reference sequence). The trim removed 3 bases at V and 3 bases at J, leaving 4 bases unmatched. This CDR3 region has 14 residues. The CDR3 DNA sequence: TGCAGTGCTAGCCGGACTAGCGGGCTCTACGAGCAGTACTTC. Translating gives CSASRTSGLYEQYF.

This clonotype was seen at least ten times. This rearrangement joins TRBV6-5 to TRBJ1-4, with 7 bases matching TRBD1. Germline CDR1 MNHEY, CDR2 SVGAGI. V lost 1 base and J lost 8; bases outside the gene matches: 4. CDR3 length: 14 residues. CDR3 bases: TGTGCCAGCAGTTACTACAGGGGTAGCGAAAAACTGTTTTTT. Protein sequence: CASSYYRGSEKLFF.

This clonotype has just one count. The V gene is TRBV10-3, the J gene TRBJ2-3; D perhaps matches TRBD2 (6 bases). Trimming shortened V by 6 bases and J by 3 bases, and 13 bases separated the two germline ends. This CDR3 comprises 14 residues. CDR1 ENHRY and CDR2 SYGVKD come from the germline V gene. The CDR3, as DNA: TGTGCCATCAGCCAGACTAGTAGTACAGATACGCAGTATTTT. Protein: CAISQTSSTDTQYF.

This clonotype was detected ten times or more. The CDR3 region is CASSEQTRNTDTQYF. The CDR3 DNA is TGTGCCAGCAGTGAACAGACAAGAAACACAGATACGCAGTATTTT. The rearrangement joins TRBV2 to TRBJ2-3; D is unresolved. V was shortened by 2 bases and J by 2 bases, with 11 bases between the two germline ends. The length of the CDR3 is 15 residues. Germline V gives CDR1 SNHLY, CDR2 FYNNEI.

The chain carries TRBV2 and TRBJ1-6; TRBD1 aligns across 9 bases. Trimming cost V 4 bases and J 6 bases; bases outside gene matches: 4. Germline lookup yields CDR1 SNHLY and CDR2 FYNNEI. This CDR3 is built from 15 residues. CDR3 region: CASSGGTGTNSPLHF. The CDR3 coding sequence is TGTGCCAGCAGTGGCGGGACAGGGACTAATTCACCCCTCCACTTT.

The V gene is TRBV19, the J gene TRBJ1-6, with D uncertain. V was clipped by 9 bases and J by 4 bases, with 13 bases between them. The CDR3 length is 14 residues. CDR1 and CDR2 (germline): LNHDA, SQIVND (reference sequence). The CDR3 bases are TGTGCCAGAAAAAAGATCTGTTATAATTCACCCCTCCACTTT. The encoded protein is CARKKICYNSPLHF.

V usage is TRBV7-2 and J usage is TRBJ2-1; D gene unclear. V was clipped by 4 bases and J by 6 bases, with 16 bases between them. This CDR3 comprises 15 residues. CDR1 SGHTA and CDR2 FQGNSA come from the germline V gene. CDR3 DNA sequence: TGTGCCAGCAGCTACCTGGAGACGGTGGCCAATGAGCAGTTCTTC. Its protein product is CASSYLETVANEQFF.

This clonotype was picked up many times. The chain is built from TRBV5-8 and TRBJ2-7; perhaps TRBD2 as D (7 bases). V gave up 4 bases and J gave up 4 bases, with 18 bases separating them. CDR1 SGHTS and CDR2 YDEGEE come from the germline V gene. The CDR3 consists of 15 residues. Here the CDR3 reads CASSGGLADLYEQYF. CDR3 sequence (DNA): TGTGCCAGCAGCGGGGGCCTAGCGGATCTATACGAGCAGTACTTC. The full variable domain, with the rest looked up from reference TRBV5-8 and TRBJ2-7, is EAGVTQSPTHLIKTRGQQATLRCSPISGHTSVYWYQQALGLGLQFLLWYDEGEERNRGNFPPRFSGRQFPNYSSELNVNALELEDSALYLCASSGGLADLYEQYFGPGTRLTVT.

This clonotype appeared a single time. This sequence joins TRBV25-1 and TRBJ2-7; 10 bases map to TRBD2. Per germline, CDR1 MGHDK and CDR2 SYGVNS. J was trimmed by 2 bases and V by 6 bases; bases with no gene match: 7. The CDR3 has 15 residues. The CDR3 spells CASRVPAGGPYEQYF. The DNA of the CDR3 is TGTGCCAGCAGGGTCCCAGCGGGAGGGCCCTACGAGCAGTACTTC.

In its sample, this clonotype was seen once. This chain connects TRBV28 to TRBJ2-7, with D possibly TRBD1 on 5 matching bases. V shed 5 bases and J shed 5 bases, with 16 bases lying between them. The CDR3 is 14 amino acids. Germline CDR1 reads MDHEN; CDR2 reads SYDVKM. CDR3 residues: CASSPETVANEQYF. As DNA, the CDR3 is TGTGCCAGCAGTCCAGAGACAGTTGCCAACGAGCAGTACTTC.

Ten or more counts support this clonotype. The chain carries TRBV20-1 and TRBJ1-2; D ambiguous. The CDR3 is made up of 11 amino acids. V dropped 5 bases and J dropped 6 bases, with 10 bases sitting between them. The germline CDR1 and CDR2 sequences are DFQATT and SNEGSKA (reference sequence). The CDR3 DNA reads as TGCAGTGCTCCGCCACGACATGGCTACACCTTC. As protein: CSAPPRHGYTF.

J is TRBJ2-3 and V is TRBV7-9; TRBD2 is a possible D gene (6 bases). The CDR3 length is 17 residues. Germline CDR1 and CDR2: SEHNR and FQNEAQ (reference sequence). The V and J ends lost 4 bases and 2 bases respectively, with 19 bases between them. CDR3 coding DNA: TGTGCCAGCAGCTCGGGCGGGGCCAAGCCGTACACAGATACGCAGTATTTT. Amino acid sequence: CASSSGGAKPYTDTQYF.

This clonotype was counted ten times or more. The chain uses TRBV11-2 and TRBJ1-2; unclear D gene. Looked up from germline, CDR1 is SGHAT and CDR2 is FQNNGV. CDR3 length: 13 residues. Trimming took off 5 bases at V and 1 base at J, with 8 bases between the two ends. In DNA, the CDR3 is TGTGCCAGCAGCGCAAGAATTAACTATGGCTACACCTTC. Its translation: CASSARINYGYTF.

This clonotype was recorded a few times. This sequence joins TRBV11-1 and TRBJ2-4, with 8 nucleotides matching TRBD1. The germline V gene encodes CDR1 SGHAT and CDR2 FQDESV (reference sequence). This CDR3 has 21 residues. J was trimmed by 0 bases and V by 6 bases; bases with no gene match: 22. The CDR3 loop is CASRPDRRRGRIRVAKNIQYF. CDR3 coding DNA: TGTGCCAGCAGACCGGACCGACGCAGGGGGCGAATCAGGGTAGCCAAAAACATTCAGTACTTC.